The following is a T cell receptor beta chain sequence with its context. This entry belongs to a study of cytotoxic CD8 clonotypes in ibrutinib-treated CLL. Here immunoSEQ multiplex PCR was the method, and the copy in TCRdb shows in-frame clones only, minus some. The data show more than 300,000 clones, more than 65% seen once. This sequence originates from a human donor with chronic lymphocytic leukemia. The sequencing used PBMCs, collected before ibrutinib treatment.

This CDR3 reads CASSHTGTTYGYTF. In DNA form, the CDR3 reads TGCGCCAGCAGCCATACCGGGACAACCTATGGCTACACCTTC. The chain combines TRBV4-3 with TRBJ1-2; possibly TRBD1 for D (6 bases). Germline lookup yields CDR1 LGHNA and CDR2 YSLEER. Trimming stripped 3 bases from V and 4 bases from J, with 12 bases between. The CDR3 extends over 14 amino acids.